In this sample, the clone carrying this T cell receptor (beta chain) turned up a few times. This sample is part of a study of beta chain features in type 1 diabetes. Isolated RNA was reverse transcribed in full, so expressed TCRB transcripts were sequenced. Sequencing was performed with immunoSEQ multiplex PCR; in TCRdb, only in-frame clones are kept and a portion is missing. The sample has under 900,000 clones, roughly a sixth seen once. The CDR3 contains 12 residues. CDR1 is SGHDT, CDR2 YYEEEE, per germline. V lost 0 bases, J lost 9 bases, and 7 bases lay in between. The sequencing sample was made of naive CD4+ T cells from blood. The TCR originated in a woman aged 18-29 years in good health. V and J are TRBV5-6 and TRBJ2-1; D is uncertain. CDR3 sequence: CASSLARSEQFF. As DNA, the CDR3 is TGTGCCAGCAGCTTGGCCCGTAGTGAGCAGTTCTTC.